The clone carrying this T cell receptor beta chain occurred a few times. The data belong to a study of blood T cell repertoires in COVID-19. At the level of the study: The samples span acute and convalescent COVID-19 from the United States, Italy and Spain. The cDNA or gDNA used as material had been derived from T cells, B-cell-depleted T cells, or PBMCs.

Authors' methods: Nucleated cell counts were estimated from reference gene primer amplification. Sequencing used immunoSEQ multiplex PCR; TCRdb keeps in-frame clones, though not all of them. V and J calls and clone size are given by that table; D and trimming were obtained from the DNA. Of roughly 290,000 clones listed, approximately 84% are singletons. Trimming took off 2 bases at V and 2 bases at J, with 13 bases between the two ends. The CDR3 covers 16 residues. Germline-derived CDR1 and CDR2 are SGHVS and FQNEAQ. The TCR comes from a woman in her 30s who had recovered from COVID-19. The chain combines TRBV7-8 with TRBJ1-5; no firm D call. The material sequenced was peripheral blood. The CDR3 bases are TGTGCCAGCAGCTTAAGAGGCCCCGGGGGCAATCAGCCCCAGCATTTT. Amino acids: CASSLRGPGGNQPQHF.